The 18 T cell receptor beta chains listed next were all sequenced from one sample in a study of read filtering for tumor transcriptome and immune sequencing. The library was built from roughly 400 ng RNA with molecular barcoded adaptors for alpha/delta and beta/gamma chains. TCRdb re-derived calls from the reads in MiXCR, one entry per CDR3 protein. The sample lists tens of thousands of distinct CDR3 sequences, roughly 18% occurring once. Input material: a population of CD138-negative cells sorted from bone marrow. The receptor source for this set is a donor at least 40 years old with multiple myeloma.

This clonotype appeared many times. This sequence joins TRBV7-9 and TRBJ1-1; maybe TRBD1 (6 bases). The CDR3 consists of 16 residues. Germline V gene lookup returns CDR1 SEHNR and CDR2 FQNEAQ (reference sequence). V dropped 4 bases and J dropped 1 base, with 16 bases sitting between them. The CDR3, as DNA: TGTGCCAGCAGCTCATACCGGGGGGCGAAGAACACTGAAGCTTTCTTT. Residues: CASSSYRGAKNTEAFF.

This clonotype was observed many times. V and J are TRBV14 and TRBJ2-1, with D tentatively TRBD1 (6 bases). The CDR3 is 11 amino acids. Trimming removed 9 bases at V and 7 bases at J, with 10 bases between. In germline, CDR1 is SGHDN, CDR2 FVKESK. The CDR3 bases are TGTGCCAGTTCACAGGGAAATGAGCAGTTCTTC. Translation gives CASSQGNEQFF.

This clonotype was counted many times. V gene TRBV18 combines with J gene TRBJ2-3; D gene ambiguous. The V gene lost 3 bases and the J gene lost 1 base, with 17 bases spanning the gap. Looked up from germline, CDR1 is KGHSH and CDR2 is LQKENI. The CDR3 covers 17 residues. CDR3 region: CASSPRLSGDGTDTQYF. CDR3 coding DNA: TGTGCCAGCTCACCCCGTTTGTCCGGCGACGGCACAGATACGCAGTATTTT.

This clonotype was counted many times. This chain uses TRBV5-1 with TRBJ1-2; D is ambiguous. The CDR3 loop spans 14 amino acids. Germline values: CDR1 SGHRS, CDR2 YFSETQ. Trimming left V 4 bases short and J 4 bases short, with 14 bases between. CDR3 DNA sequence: TGCGCCAGCAGCCAGGATACTGAGGCCTATGGCTACACCTTC. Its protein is CASSQDTEAYGYTF.

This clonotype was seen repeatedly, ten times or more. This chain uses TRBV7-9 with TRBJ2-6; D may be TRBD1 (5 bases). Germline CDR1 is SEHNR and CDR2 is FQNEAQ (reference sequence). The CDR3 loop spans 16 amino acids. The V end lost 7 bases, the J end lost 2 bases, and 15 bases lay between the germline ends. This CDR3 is CASNPDIRAGANVLTF. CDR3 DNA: TGTGCCAGCAACCCGGACATCCGGGCTGGGGCCAACGTCCTGACTTTC.

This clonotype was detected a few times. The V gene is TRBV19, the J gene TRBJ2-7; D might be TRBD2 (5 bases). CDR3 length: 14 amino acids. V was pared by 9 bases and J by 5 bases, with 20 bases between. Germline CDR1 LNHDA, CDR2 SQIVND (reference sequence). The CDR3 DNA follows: TGTGCCAGCGCCCCTAGCCCCTGGGGAAACGAGCAGTACTTC. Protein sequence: CASAPSPWGNEQYF.

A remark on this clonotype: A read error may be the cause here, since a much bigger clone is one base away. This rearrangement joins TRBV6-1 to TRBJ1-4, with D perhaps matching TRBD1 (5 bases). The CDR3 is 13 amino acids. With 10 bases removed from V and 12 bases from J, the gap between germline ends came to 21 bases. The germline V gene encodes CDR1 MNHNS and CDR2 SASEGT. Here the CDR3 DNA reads TGTGCCATCACCTCTTGGGGCCGACGGCAACTGTTTTTT. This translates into CAITSWGRRQLFF.

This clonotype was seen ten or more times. The CDR3 loop reads CASSSSGRWGTNEKLFF. The CDR3 nucleotides are TGTGCCAGCAGTTCCAGCGGGCGCTGGGGAACTAATGAAAAACTGTTTTTT. The chain has TRBV28 and TRBJ1-4; D is unclear. Trimming pared 4 bases from V and 1 base from J, leaving 16 bases between. Germline CDR1 and CDR2: MDHEN and SYDVKM. CDR3 length equals 17 residues.

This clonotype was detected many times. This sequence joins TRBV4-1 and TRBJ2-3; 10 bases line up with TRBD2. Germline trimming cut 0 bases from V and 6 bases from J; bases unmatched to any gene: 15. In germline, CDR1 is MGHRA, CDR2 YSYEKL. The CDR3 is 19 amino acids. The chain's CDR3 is CASSQDWYGSSGGMDTQYF. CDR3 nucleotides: TGCGCCAGCAGCCAAGATTGGTATGGGAGTAGCGGGGGGATGGATACGCAGTATTTT.

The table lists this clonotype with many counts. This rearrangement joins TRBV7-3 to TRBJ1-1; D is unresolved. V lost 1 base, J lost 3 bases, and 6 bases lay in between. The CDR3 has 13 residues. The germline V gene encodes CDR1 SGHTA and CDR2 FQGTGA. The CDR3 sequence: CASSLRWDTEAFF. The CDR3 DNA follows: TGTGCCAGCAGCTTAAGATGGGACACTGAAGCTTTCTTT.

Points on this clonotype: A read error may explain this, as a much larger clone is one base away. The CDR3: CSAGFGGETRYF. CDR3 in DNA: TGCAGTGCCGGGTTTGGGGGAGAGACCCGGTACTTC. The rearrangement uses TRBV20-1 and TRBJ2-5, with D perhaps matching TRBD1 or TRBD2 (5 bases each). Germline V gene lookup returns CDR1 DFQATT and CDR2 SNEGSKA (reference sequence). This CDR3 region has 12 residues.

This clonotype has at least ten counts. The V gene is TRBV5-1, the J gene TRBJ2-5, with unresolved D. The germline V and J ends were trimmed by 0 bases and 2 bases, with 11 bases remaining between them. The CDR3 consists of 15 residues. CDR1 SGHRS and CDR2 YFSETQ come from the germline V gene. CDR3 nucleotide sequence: TGCGCCAGCAGCTTGGTCGGTACACCACAAGAGACCCAGTACTTC. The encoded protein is CASSLVGTPQETQYF.

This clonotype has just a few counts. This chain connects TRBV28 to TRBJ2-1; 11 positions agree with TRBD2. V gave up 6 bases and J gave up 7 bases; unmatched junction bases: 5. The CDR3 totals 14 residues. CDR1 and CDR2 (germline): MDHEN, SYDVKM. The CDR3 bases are TGTGCCAGCAGGAGACTAGCGGGATTAAATGAGCAGTTCTTC. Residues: CASRRLAGLNEQFF. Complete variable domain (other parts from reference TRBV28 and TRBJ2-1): DVKVTQSSRYLVKRTGEKVFLECVQDMDHENMFWYRQDPGLGLRLIYFSYDVKMKEKGDIPEGYSVSREKKERFSLILESASTNQTSMYLCASRRLAGLNEQFFGPGTRLTVL.

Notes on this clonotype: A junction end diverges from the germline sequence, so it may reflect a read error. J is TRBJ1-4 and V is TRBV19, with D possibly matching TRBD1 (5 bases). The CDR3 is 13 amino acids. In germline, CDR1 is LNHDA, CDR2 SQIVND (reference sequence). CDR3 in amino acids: CASRPEGNGKLFF. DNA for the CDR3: TGTGCCAGTAGACCAGAGGGGAATGGAAAACTGTTTTTT. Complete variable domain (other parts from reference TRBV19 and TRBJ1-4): DGGITQSPKYLFRKEGQNVTLSCEQNLNHDAMYWYRQDPGQGLRLIYYSQIVNDFQKGDIAEGYSVSREKKESFPLTVTSAQKNPTAFYLCASRPEGNGKLFFGSGTQLSVL.

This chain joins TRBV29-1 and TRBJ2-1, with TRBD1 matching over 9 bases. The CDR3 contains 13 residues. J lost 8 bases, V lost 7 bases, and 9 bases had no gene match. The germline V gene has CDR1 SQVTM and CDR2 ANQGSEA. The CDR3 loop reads CSASETGGYEQFF. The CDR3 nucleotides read TGCAGCGCCTCCGAGACAGGGGGTTATGAGCAGTTCTTC.

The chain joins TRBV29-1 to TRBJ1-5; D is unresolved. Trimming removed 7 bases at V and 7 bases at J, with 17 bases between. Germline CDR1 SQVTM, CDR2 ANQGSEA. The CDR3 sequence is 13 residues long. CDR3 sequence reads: CSAELATRQPQHF. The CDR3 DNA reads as TGCAGCGCGGAACTAGCAACCCGGCAGCCCCAGCATTTT.

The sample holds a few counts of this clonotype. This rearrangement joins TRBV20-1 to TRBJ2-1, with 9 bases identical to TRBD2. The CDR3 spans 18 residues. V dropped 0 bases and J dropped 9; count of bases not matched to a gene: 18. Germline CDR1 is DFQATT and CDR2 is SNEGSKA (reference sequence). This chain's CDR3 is CSARDPPLSGGRAGEQFF. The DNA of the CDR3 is TGCAGTGCTAGAGATCCCCCCCTGTCGGGCGGGAGGGCCGGTGAGCAGTTCTTC.

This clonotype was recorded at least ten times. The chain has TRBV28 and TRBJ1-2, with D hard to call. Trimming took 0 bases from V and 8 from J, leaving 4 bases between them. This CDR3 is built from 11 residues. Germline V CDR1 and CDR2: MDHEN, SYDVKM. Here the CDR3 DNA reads TGTGCCAGCAGTTTATGGTACGGCTACACCTTC. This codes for CASSLWYGYTF.